A selection of T cell receptor beta chains follows, all from one sample in a study of blood T cell repertoires in COVID-19. Assay: immunoSEQ multiplex PCR; the TCRdb copy retains only in-frame clones and omits some. The sample contains around 250,000 clones, about 82% of which appear only once. Input material: peripheral blood. These receptors were obtained from a woman of 80 years or more with COVID-19, enrolled during active disease. The CDR3 runs from the conserved cysteine through the conserved F or W. D genes are given only for firm matches. Some rows mark clone size as missing; the rest say once, few, many or name a class of expanded clone.

J	length	size	V	D	CDR3	DNA
TRBJ2-4	20	-	TRBV6-1	TRBD2	CASSDLGLAGGRVTKNIQYF	TGTGCCAGCAGTGACCTTGGACTAGCGGGGGGGCGGGTAACCAAAAACATTCAGTACTTC
TRBJ2-2	13	-	TRBV5-1	TRBD2	CASASGDTGELFF	TGCGCCAGTGCTAGCGGGGACACCGGGGAGCTGTTTTTT
TRBJ1-6	17	few	TRBV5-1	TRBD1	CASSSGSGGYNNSPLHF	TGCGCCAGCAGCTCCGGCTCAGGGGGCTACAATAATTCACCCCTCCACTTT
TRBJ1-1	14	-	TRBV5-1	TRBD1	CASSKGTANTEAFF	TGCGCCAGCAGCAAAGGGACAGCGAACACTGAAGCTTTCTTT
TRBJ2-3	15	-	TRBV28	TRBD2	CASSTPGLAGNTQYF	TGTGCCAGCAGTACACCGGGACTAGCGGGGAATACGCAGTATTTT
TRBJ1-3	12	-	TRBV5-6	-	CASSFGQNTIYF	TGTGCCAGCAGCTTCGGACAGAATACCATATATTTT
TRBJ2-7	15	-	TRBV19	-	CASSMRGPRFYEQYF	TGTGCCAGTAGTATGCGGGGGCCAAGATTCTACGAGCAGTACTTC
TRBJ2-1	15	-	TRBV19	-	CASSIGGSTYNEQFF	TGTGCCAGTAGTATAGGAGGGTCCACATACAATGAGCAGTTCTTC
TRBJ2-5	11	-	TRBV3-1/TRBV3-2	-	CASSQGATQYF	TGTGCCAGCAGCCAAGGGGCGACCCAGTACTTC
TRBJ2-2	15	-	TRBV27	-	CASTQLTGSKGELFF	TGTGCCAGCACTCAGTTGACAGGTTCAAAAGGGGAGCTGTTTTTT
TRBJ1-2	13	-	TRBV19	TRBD1	CASRDRAPYGYTF	TGTGCCAGTAGGGACAGGGCTCCCTATGGCTACACCTTC
TRBJ2-2	16	-	TRBV14	TRBD2	CASSLGTSLSTGELFF	TGTGCCAGCAGCCTCGGGACTAGCCTTAGCACCGGGGAGCTGTTTTTT
TRBJ1-6	15	-	TRBV3-1/TRBV3-2	-	CASSQDIERVSPLHF	TGTGCCAGCAGCCAAGATATTGAGAGAGTTTCACCCCTCCACTTT
TRBJ2-5	13	-	TRBV5-1	-	CASSLGVGQTQYF	TGCGCCAGCAGCTTGGGAGTGGGGCAGACCCAGTACTTC
TRBJ2-5	13	-	TRBV9	-	CASSVYPRETQYF	TGTGCCAGCAGCGTGTACCCGCGGGAGACCCAGTACTTC
TRBJ1-2	15	-	TRBV4-2	-	CASSLQNWGRDGYTF	TGTGCCAGCAGCCTCCAAAACTGGGGCAGGGATGGCTACACCTTC
TRBJ1-5	14	-	TRBV19	-	CASSKPADNQPQHF	TGTGCCAGTAGTAAGCCAGCGGACAATCAGCCCCAGCATTTT
TRBJ1-2	14	-	TRBV7-2	TRBD1	CASSIKQGGYGYTF	TGTGCCAGCAGCATAAAACAGGGGGGCTATGGCTACACCTTC
TRBJ2-5	18	-	TRBV27	TRBD1	CASSLTPPGQGIRETQYF	TGTGCCAGCAGTTTAACACCTCCGGGACAGGGGATTAGGGAGACCCAGTACTTC
TRBJ1-4	16	-	TRBV19	-	CASREQGVATNEKLFF	TGTGCCAGTAGGGAACAGGGCGTGGCAACTAATGAAAAACTGTTTTTT
TRBJ2-3	14	-	TRBV7-3	-	CASSLTQGTNTQYF	TGTGCCAGCAGCCTAACACAGGGAACGAATACGCAGTATTTT
TRBJ2-3	16	-	TRBV7-2	TRBD2	CASSLAVAGGTDTQYF	TGTGCCAGCAGCCTTGCGGTAGCGGGGGGCACAGATACGCAGTATTTT
TRBJ1-5	15	-	TRBV23-1	TRBD1	CASSPPTGNHQPQHF	TGCGCCAGCAGTCCTCCGACAGGGAACCATCAGCCCCAGCATTTT
TRBJ2-3	12	-	TRBV2	-	CASSSGADTQYF	TGTGCCAGCAGCTCGGGAGCAGATACGCAGTATTTT
TRBJ2-1	14	-	TRBV18	TRBD2	CASITTSGGDEQFF	TGTGCCAGCATAACGACTAGCGGGGGGGATGAGCAGTTCTTC
TRBJ1-4	13	-	TRBV19	TRBD1	CASSLTGGEKLFF	TGTGCCAGTAGTTTGACAGGGGGAGAAAAACTGTTTTTT
TRBJ2-4	12	-	TRBV2	TRBD1	CASRGDSILQYF	TGTGCCAGCAGGGGGGACAGTATCCTTCAGTACTTC
TRBJ2-7	14	-	TRBV7-2	-	CASIKQTASYEQYF	TGTGCCAGCATCAAACAGACAGCCTCCTACGAGCAGTACTTC
TRBJ1-1	15	-	TRBV5-5	-	CASSADRILNTEAFF	TGTGCCAGCAGCGCGGACAGAATATTGAACACTGAAGCTTTCTTT
TRBJ2-3	13	-	TRBV25-1	-	CASSEGQSDTQYF	TGTGCCAGCAGTGAAGGTCAGTCAGATACGCAGTATTTT
TRBJ1-1	12	-	TRBV30	-	CAHVVGNTEAFF	TGTGCCCACGTCGTCGGGAACACTGAAGCTTTCTTT
TRBJ1-2	13	-	TRBV5-1	-	CAVKKGTNYGYTF	TGCGCCGTCAAAAAGGGGACTAACTATGGCTACACCTTC
TRBJ1-3	16	few	TRBV7-7	-	CASSLAPGTTGNTIYF	TGTGCTAGCAGCTTGGCCCCCGGGACAACGGGAAACACCATATATTTT
TRBJ1-2	12	-	TRBV19	TRBD1	CASSWRGQGYTF	TGTGCCAGTAGTTGGAGGGGGCAAGGCTACACCTTC
TRBJ2-2	15	-	TRBV11-2	TRBD1	CASSLVGQDTGELFF	TGTGCCAGCAGCTTAGTGGGACAGGACACCGGGGAGCTGTTTTTT
TRBJ2-5	14	-	TRBV9	TRBD2	CASSARDYGETQYF	TGTGCCAGCAGCGCCCGGGACTACGGAGAGACCCAGTACTTC
TRBJ1-1	14	-	TRBV7-3	TRBD1	CASSSGQELTEAFF	TGTGCCAGCAGCTCGGGACAGGAGTTAACTGAAGCTTTCTTT